The T cell receptor beta chain under discussion was sequenced for a study of blood T cell repertoires in COVID-19. As for the study in general: Both acute and convalescent COVID-19 samples were obtained from the United States, Italy and Spain.

This CDR3 has 15 amino acids. The germline V and J ends were trimmed by 4 bases and 0 bases, with 9 bases remaining between them. The V gene's germline CDR1 is MDHEN and CDR2 SYDVKM. Sequenced by immunoSEQ multiplex PCR; TCRdb stores in-frame clones only, minus some. The sample records 250,000 to 350,000 clones, around nine tenths being singletons. This clone has more than one count but fewer than ten. The clonotype was recovered from a woman in her forties or fifties with active or convalescent COVID-19. The chain recombines TRBV28 with TRBJ1-4; a possible D gene is TRBD1 (6 bases). Sequencing was carried out using peripheral blood. CDR3 nucleotide sequence: TGTGCCAGCAGTTCCACAGGGACAACTAATGAAAAACTGTTTTTT. Translation: CASSSTGTTNEKLFF.